These T cell receptor beta chains were read from a single sample in a study of T cell repertoires in aging, cancer and after chemotherapy. MiXCR, applied by TCRdb to the multiplex PCR reads, yields one record per CDR3 protein. Of 9,400 or so distinct CDR3 sequences in the sample, approximately 33% are singletons; the top ten hold over 10%. Material: blood. The receptors shown here come from a human donor in good health. The donor label of this sample is uncertain. Each CDR3 is given with its conserved first and last residue. D genes are given only for firm matches. Clone size appears in some rows only: once, few, many, or a class for an expanded clone.

D gene	V gene	clone size	CDR3 length	J gene	CDR3 protein	CDR3 DNA
-	TRBV6-5	medium-sized	16	TRBJ2-5	CASSTSETGGGETQYF	TGTGCCAGCAGCACCTCCGAGACAGGTGGTGGGGAGACCCAGTACTTC
-	TRBV10-3	few	14	TRBJ1-4	CAISPGYGDEKLFF	TGTGCCATCAGTCCAGGGTACGGTGACGAAAAACTGTTTTTT
-	TRBV13	-	11	TRBJ2-3	CASSFRDTQYF	TGTGCCAGCAGCTTTAGGGATACGCAGTATTTT
-	TRBV5-5	few	17	TRBJ1-3	CASSLVRQLRSGNTIYF	TGTGCCAGCAGCTTGGTGAGACAGCTAAGGTCCGGAAACACCATATATTTT
TRBD1	TRBV7-9	-	12	TRBJ2-7	CASSRDRDEQYF	TGTGCCAGCAGTCGGGACAGGGACGAGCAGTACTTC
-	TRBV10-3	few	13	TRBJ1-1	CAISSGDGTEAFF	TGTGCCATCAGTTCAGGGGACGGCACTGAAGCTTTCTTT
-	TRBV7-2	few	13	TRBJ2-1	CASSFTRDNEQFF	TGTGCCAGCAGCTTCACGAGGGACAATGAGCAGTTCTTC
-	TRBV29-1	medium-sized	12	TRBJ1-1	CSGTREGTEAFF	TGCAGCGGAACCAGGGAGGGCACTGAAGCTTTCTTT
-	TRBV5-6	medium-sized	15	TRBJ2-1	CASSWGQGPYNEQFF	TGTGCCAGCAGCTGGGGGCAGGGACCCTACAATGAGCAGTTCTTC
-	TRBV6-1	few	13	TRBJ1-2	CASSSPLEAGYTF	TGTGCCAGCAGCTCCCCCTTAGAGGCTGGCTACACCTTC
-	TRBV6-2/TRBV6-3	-	13	TRBJ1-5	CASRGTHNQPQHF	TGTGCCAGCAGAGGCACCCACAATCAGCCCCAGCATTTT
-	TRBV12-3/TRBV12-4	few	13	TRBJ2-3	CASSPRQPDTQYF	TGTGCCAGCAGCCCCCGACAGCCAGATACGCAGTATTTT
TRBD1	TRBV5-5	medium-sized	16	TRBJ2-2	CASSKWGQGNTGELFF	TGTGCCAGCAGCAAATGGGGACAGGGGAACACCGGGGAGCTGTTTTTT
-	TRBV5-4	-	15	TRBJ1-4	CASSRWTETNKKLFF	TGTGCCAGCAGCAGATGGACAGAAACTAATAAAAAACTGTTTTTT
TRBD2	TRBV6-2/TRBV6-3	-	17	TRBJ2-1	CASSMETSGGFYNEQFF	TGTGCCAGCAGCATGGAGACTAGCGGGGGCTTCTACAATGAGCAGTTCTTC
TRBD2	TRBV12-3/TRBV12-4	-	15	TRBJ2-5	CASRGLAGGQETQYF	TGTGCCAGCAGGGGACTAGCGGGGGGTCAAGAGACCCAGTACTTC
-	TRBV12-3/TRBV12-4	few	14	TRBJ2-1	CASIPAGSYNEQFF	TGTGCCAGCATCCCGGCGGGCAGCTACAATGAGCAGTTCTTC
TRBD1	TRBV5-1	-	14	TRBJ2-2	CASSLGQGTGELFF	TGCGCCAGCAGCCTCGGACAGGGGACCGGGGAGCTGTTTTTT